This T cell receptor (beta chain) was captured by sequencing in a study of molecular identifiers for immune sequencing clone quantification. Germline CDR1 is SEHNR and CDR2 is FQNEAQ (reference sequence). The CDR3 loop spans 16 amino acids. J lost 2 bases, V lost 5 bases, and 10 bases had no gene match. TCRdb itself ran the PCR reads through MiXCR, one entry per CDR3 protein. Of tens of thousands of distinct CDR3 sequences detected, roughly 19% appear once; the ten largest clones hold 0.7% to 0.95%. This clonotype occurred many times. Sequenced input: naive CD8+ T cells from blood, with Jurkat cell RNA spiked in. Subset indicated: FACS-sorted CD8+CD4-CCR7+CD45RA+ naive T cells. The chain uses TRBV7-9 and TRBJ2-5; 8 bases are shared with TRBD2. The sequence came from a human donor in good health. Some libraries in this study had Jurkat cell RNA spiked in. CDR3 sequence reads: CASSPWAGGQQETQYF. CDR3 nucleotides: TGTGCCAGCAGCCCCTGGGCGGGGGGCCAACAAGAGACCCAGTACTTC. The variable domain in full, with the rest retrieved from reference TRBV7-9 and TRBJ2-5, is DTGVSQNPRHKITKRGQNVTFRCDPISEHNRLYWYRQTLGQGPEFLTYFQNEAQLEKSRLLSDRFSAERPKGSFSTLEIQRTEQGDSAMYLCASSPWAGGQQETQYFGPGTRLLVL.